This T cell receptor (beta chain) was observed in a study of T cells in Graves' hyperthyroidism and ophthalmopathy. The V end was cut by 5 bases, the J end by 1 base, with 15 bases between. This CDR3 is 15 amino acids long. Germline V gene sequence: CDR1 SEHNR, CDR2 FQNEAQ (reference sequence). Notes on the study in general: The model's output predicted ophthalmopathy at a median of roughly 6.9 months prior to onset.

Hyperthyroidism of Graves' type that showed no ophthalmopathy progression within 18 months was stable. The patients, who ranged from 18 to 65 in age, presented with newly diagnosed hyperthyroidism lasting under 2 months. A note on this clonotype: Its antigen is as yet unknown.

TCR beta CDR3 region amplification was performed from RNA transcripts. The TCR CDR3 was amplified in a first-round RT-PCR using the HTBI primer set. TCRdb reanalysed the multiplex PCR reads using MiXCR and keeps one entry per CDR3 protein. The top ten hold around 6.6% of the sample, which has a few hundred thousand distinct CDR3 sequences, about a sixth seen once. This TCR came from a woman aged 25 to 39 with Graves' hyperthyroidism. The chain links TRBV7-9 to TRBJ2-7; D is uncertain. The specimen was blood. CDR3 in amino acids: CASSPPTASSYEQYF. The CDR3 DNA follows: TGTGCCAGCAGCCCCCCGACGGCGTCTTCCTACGAGCAGTACTTC.